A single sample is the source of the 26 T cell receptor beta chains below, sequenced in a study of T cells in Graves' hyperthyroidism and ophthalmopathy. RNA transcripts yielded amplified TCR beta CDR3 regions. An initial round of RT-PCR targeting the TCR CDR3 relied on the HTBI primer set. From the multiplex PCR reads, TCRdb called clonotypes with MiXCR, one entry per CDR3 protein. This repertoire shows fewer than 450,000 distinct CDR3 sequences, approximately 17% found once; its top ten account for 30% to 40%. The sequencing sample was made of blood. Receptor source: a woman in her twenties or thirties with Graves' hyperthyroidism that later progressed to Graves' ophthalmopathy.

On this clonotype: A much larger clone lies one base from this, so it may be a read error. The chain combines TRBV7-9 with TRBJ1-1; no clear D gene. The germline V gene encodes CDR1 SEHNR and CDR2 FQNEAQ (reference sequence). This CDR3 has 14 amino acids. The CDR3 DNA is TGTACCAGCAGCTCCAGTATGAAGATCACTGAAGCTTTCTTT. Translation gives CTSSSSMKITEAFF.

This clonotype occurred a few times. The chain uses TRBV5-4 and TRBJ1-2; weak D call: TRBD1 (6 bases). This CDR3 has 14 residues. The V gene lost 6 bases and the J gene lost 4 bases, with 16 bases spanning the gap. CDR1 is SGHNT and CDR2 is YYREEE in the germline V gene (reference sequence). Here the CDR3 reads CASTWTDRSYGYTF. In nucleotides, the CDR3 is TGTGCCAGCACCTGGACAGATAGGTCCTATGGCTACACCTTC.

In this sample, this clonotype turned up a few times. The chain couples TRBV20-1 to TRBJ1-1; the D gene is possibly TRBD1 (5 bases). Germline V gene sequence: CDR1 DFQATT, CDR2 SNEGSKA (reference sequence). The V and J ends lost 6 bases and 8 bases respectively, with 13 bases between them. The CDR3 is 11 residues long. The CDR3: CSAPEGAEAFF. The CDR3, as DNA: TGCAGTGCGCCTGAAGGGGCCGAAGCTTTCTTT.

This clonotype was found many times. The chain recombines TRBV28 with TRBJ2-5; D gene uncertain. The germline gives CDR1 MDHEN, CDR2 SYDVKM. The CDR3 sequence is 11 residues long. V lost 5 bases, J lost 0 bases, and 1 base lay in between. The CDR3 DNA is TGTGCCAGCAGTGACCAAGAGACCCAGTACTTC. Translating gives CASSDQETQYF.

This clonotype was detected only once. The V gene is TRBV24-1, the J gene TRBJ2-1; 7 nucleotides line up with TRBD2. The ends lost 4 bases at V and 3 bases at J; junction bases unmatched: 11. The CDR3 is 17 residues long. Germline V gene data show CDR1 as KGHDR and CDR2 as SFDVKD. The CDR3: CATSEPLGLGSYNEQFF. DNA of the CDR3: TGTGCCACCAGTGAACCCTTAGGACTAGGAAGCTACAATGAGCAGTTCTTC.

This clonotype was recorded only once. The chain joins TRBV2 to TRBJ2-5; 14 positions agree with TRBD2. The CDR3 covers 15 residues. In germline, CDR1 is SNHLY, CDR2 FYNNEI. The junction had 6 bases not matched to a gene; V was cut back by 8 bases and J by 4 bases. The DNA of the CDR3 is TGTGCCAGCGGGACTAGCGGGAGCATTGCAGAGACCCAGTACTTC. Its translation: CASGTSGSIAETQYF.

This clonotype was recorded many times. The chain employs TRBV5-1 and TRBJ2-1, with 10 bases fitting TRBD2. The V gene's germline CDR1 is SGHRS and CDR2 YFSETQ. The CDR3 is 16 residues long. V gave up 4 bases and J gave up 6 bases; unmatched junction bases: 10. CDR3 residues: CASSASGGASSNEQFF. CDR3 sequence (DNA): TGCGCCAGCAGCGCCAGCGGGGGGGCCTCTAGCAATGAGCAGTTCTTC. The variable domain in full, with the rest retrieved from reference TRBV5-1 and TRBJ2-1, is KAGVTQTPRYLIKTRGQQVTLSCSPISGHRSVSWYQQTPGQGLQFLFEYFSETQRNKGNFPGRFSGRQFSNSRSEMNVSTLELGDSALYLCASSASGGASSNEQFFGPGTRLTVL.

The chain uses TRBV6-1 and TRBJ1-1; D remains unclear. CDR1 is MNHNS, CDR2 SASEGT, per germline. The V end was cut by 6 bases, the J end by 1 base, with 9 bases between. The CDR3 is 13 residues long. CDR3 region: CASRTTGNTEAFF. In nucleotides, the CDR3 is TGTGCCAGCAGAACGACCGGGAACACTGAAGCTTTCTTT.

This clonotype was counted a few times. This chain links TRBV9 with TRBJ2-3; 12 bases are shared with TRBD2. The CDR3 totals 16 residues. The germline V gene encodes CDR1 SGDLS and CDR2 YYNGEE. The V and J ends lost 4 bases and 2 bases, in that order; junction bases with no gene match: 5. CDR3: CASSSGLAGTTDTQYF. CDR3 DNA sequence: TGTGCCAGCAGCTCCGGACTAGCGGGAACCACAGATACGCAGTATTTT. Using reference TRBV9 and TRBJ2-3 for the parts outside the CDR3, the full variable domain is DSGVTQTPKHLITATGQRVTLRCSPRSGDLSVYWYQQSLDQGLQFLIQYYNGEERAKGNILERFSAQQFPDLHSELNLSSLELGDSALYFCASSSGLAGTTDTQYFGPGTRLTVL.

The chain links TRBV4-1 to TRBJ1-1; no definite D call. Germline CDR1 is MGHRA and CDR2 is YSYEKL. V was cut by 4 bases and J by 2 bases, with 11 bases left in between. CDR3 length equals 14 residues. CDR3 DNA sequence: TGCGCCAGCAGCCCTCACGCCACTAACACTGAAGCTTTCTTT. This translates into CASSPHATNTEAFF.

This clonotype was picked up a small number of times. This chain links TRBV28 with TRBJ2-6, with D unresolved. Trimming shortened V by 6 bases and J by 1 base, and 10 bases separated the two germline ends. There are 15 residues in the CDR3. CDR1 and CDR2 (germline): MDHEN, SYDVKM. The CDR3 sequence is CASSAARSGANVLTF. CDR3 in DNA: TGTGCCAGCAGCGCCGCACGGTCTGGGGCCAACGTCCTGACTTTC.

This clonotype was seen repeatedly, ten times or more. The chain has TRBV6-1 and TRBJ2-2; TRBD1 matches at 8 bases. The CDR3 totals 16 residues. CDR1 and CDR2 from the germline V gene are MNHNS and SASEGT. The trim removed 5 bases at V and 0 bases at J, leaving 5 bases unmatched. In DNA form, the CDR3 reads TGTGCCAGCAGTTCACCGGGACAGGCGAACACCGGGGAGCTGTTTTTT. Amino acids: CASSSPGQANTGELFF.

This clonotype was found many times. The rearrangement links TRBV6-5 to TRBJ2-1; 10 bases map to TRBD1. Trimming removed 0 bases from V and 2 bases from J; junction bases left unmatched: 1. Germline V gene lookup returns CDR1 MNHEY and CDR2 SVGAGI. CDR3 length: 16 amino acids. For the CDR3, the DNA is TGTGCCAGCAGTTACTCGACAGGGGGCCCCTACAATGAGCAGTTCTTC. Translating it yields CASSYSTGGPYNEQFF.

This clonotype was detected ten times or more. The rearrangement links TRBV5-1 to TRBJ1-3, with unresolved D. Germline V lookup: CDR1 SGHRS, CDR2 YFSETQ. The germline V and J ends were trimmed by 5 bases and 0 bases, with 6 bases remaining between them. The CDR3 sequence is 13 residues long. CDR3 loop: CASSPISGNTIYF. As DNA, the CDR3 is TGCGCCAGCAGTCCCATCTCTGGAAACACCATATATTTT.

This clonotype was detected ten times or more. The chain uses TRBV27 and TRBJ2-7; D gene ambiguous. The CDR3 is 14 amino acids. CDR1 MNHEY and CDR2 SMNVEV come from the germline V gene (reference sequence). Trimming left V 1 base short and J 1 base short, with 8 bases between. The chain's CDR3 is CASSLLAESYEQYF. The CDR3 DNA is TGTGCCAGCAGTTTATTGGCGGAATCCTACGAGCAGTACTTC.

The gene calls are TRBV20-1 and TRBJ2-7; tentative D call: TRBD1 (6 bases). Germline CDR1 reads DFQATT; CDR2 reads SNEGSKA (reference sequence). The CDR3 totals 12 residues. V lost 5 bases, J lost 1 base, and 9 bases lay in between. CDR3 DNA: TGCAGTGCTGCCAGGGGTTCCTACGAGCAGTACTTC. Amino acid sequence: CSAARGSYEQYF.

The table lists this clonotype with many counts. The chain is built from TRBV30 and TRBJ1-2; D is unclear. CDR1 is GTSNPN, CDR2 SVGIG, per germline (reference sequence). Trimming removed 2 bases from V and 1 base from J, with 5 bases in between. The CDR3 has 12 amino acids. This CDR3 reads CAWSLINYGYTF. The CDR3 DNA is TGTGCCTGGAGTTTGATTAACTATGGCTACACCTTC.

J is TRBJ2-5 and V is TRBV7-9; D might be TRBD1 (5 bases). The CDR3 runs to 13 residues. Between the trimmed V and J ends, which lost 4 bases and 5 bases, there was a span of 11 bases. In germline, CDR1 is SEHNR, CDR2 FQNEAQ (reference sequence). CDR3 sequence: CASSSEGVETQYF. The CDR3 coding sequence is TGTGCCAGCAGCTCAGAAGGGGTGGAGACCCAGTACTTC.

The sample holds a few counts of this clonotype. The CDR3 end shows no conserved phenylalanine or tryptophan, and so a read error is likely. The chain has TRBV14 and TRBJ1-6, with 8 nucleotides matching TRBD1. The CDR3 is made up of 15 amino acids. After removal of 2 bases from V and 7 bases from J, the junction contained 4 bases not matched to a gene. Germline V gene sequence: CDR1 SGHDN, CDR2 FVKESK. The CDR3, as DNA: TGTGCCAGCAGCCAAAGGACAGGGATGAATTCACCCCTCCACTCT. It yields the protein CASSQRTGMNSPLHS.

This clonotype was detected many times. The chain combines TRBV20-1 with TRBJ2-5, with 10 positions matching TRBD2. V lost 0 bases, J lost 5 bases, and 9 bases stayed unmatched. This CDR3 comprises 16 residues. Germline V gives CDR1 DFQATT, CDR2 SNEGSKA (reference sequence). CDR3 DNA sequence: TGCAGTGCTAGAGAACCTAGCGGGAGTTCGGGGGAGACCCAGTACTTC. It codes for CSAREPSGSSGETQYF.

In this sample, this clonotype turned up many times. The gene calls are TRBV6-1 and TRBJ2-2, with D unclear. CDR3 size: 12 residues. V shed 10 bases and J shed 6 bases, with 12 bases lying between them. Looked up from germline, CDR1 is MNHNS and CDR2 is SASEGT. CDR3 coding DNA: TGTGCCATCATTCGGGTCGCCGGGGAGCTGTTTTTT. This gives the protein CAIIRVAGELFF.

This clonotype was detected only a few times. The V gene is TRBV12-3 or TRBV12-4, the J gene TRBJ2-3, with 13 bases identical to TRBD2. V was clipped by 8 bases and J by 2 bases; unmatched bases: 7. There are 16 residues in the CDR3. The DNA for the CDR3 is TGTGCCAGCGCAGACGGGACTAGCGGGGACACAGATACGCAGTATTTT. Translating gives CASADGTSGDTDTQYF.

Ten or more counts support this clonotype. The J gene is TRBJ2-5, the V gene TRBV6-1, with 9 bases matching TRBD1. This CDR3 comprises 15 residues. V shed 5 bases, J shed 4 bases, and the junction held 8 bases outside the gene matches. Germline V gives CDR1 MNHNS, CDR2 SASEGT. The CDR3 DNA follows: TGTGCCAGCAGTTCCGGGACAGGGTGGTCAGAGACCCAGTACTTC. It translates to CASSSGTGWSETQYF.

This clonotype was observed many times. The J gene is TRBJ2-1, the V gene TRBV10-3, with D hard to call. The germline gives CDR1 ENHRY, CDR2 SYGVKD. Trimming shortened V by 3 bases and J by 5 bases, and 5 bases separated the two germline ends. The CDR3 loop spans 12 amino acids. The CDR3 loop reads CAISDSNNEQFF. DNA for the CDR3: TGTGCCATCAGTGACAGTAACAATGAGCAGTTCTTC.

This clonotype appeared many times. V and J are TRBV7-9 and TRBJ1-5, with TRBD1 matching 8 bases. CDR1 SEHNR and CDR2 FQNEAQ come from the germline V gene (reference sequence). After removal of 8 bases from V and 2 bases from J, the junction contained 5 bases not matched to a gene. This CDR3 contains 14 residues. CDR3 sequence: CASGRTGRNQPQHF. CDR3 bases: TGTGCCAGCGGTAGGACAGGGCGCAATCAGCCCCAGCATTTT.

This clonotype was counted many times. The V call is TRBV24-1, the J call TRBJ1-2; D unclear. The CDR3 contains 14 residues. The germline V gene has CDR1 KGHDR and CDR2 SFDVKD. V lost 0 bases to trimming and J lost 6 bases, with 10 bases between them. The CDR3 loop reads CATSDLQRVHGYTF. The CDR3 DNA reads TGTGCCACCAGTGATTTGCAAAGGGTCCATGGCTACACCTTC.